This TCR beta chain was observed in a study of shared clonotypes between healthy human individuals. The study, taken as a whole, reports: When naive CD4 clonotypes were compared across a handful of donors, around 5% were shared.

Germline V gene data show CDR1 as SGHTA and CDR2 as FQGNSA. The CDR3 is 13 amino acids. Trimming shortened V by 4 bases and J by 7 bases, and 10 bases separated the two germline ends. Data came from immunoSEQ multiplex PCR; TCRdb stores just in-frame clones and leaves some out. The sample has about 2 million clones; less than 95% are singletons. Turning to this clone: What it recognizes is unknown.

CD8 cells regarded as naive lacked CD45RO, were positively chosen for CCR7, and omitted terminally differentiated effector memory CD45RA+ cells. Source material: naive CD8+ T cells sorted from blood. The receptor comes from a man in his late teens or twenties in good health. The V call is TRBV7-2, the J call TRBJ1-4; D not certain. The CDR3 sequence: CASSYPRSEKLFF. The CDR3 coding sequence is TGTGCCAGCAGCTACCCGCGGAGTGAAAAACTGTTTTTT.